What follows describes a single T cell receptor beta chain. The source of the sample is a study of Graves' ophthalmopathy and Graves' hyperthyroidism. Study summary: Ophthalmopathy absent within 18 months of follow-up marked hyperthyroidism as stable.

Aged 18 to 65, hyperthyroidism patients had new diagnoses of under 2 months' duration. Amplifying from RNA transcripts, the study obtained TCR beta CDR3 regions. A first-round RT-PCR used HTBI primers, followed by a second-round multiplex PCR. Using its own MiXCR run on the multiplex PCR reads, TCRdb lists one record per CDR3 protein. In the table there are some 1.1 million distinct CDR3 sequences, about 35% of which are singletons. Germline V gene lookup returns CDR1 SGHRS and CDR2 YFSETQ. The V gene end was trimmed by 0 bases and the J gene end by 11 bases; junction bases not matched to a gene: 9. CDR3 length equals 15 residues.

The genes are TRBV5-1 and TRBJ1-5; 9 bases agree with TRBD1. Sequencing was done on a sample of peripheral blood or thyroid tissue (not recorded which). This receptor was taken from an adult man with Graves' hyperthyroidism. The CDR3 DNA follows: TGCGCCAGCAGCTTGGCAGGACAGGGGAGAGAGACCCAGCATTTT. This encodes CASSLAGQGRETQHF.